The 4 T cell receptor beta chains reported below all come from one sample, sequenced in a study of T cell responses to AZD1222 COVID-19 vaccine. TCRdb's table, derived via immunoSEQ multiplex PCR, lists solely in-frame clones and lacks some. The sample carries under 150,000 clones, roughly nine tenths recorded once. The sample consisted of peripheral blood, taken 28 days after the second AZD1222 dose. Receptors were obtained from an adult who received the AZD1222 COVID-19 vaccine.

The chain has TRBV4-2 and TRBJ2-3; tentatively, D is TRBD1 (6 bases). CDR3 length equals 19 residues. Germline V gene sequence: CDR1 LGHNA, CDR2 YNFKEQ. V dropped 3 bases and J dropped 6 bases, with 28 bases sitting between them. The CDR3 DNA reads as TGTGCCAGCAGCCACAGGCCCCAAGGGGGAGCCAAAAGGGATGATACGCAGTATTTT. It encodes CASSHRPQGGAKRDDTQYF.

The CDR3 loop is CASSVQGRETQYF. Here the CDR3 DNA reads TGTGCCAGCAGTGTACAGGGGAGGGAGACCCAGTACTTC. The chain links TRBV6-2 or TRBV6-3 to TRBJ2-5; D is possibly TRBD1 (7 bases). V lost 5 bases, J lost 5 bases, and 12 bases lay in between. From germline, CDR1 is MNHEY and CDR2 SVGEGT. This CDR3 region has 13 residues.

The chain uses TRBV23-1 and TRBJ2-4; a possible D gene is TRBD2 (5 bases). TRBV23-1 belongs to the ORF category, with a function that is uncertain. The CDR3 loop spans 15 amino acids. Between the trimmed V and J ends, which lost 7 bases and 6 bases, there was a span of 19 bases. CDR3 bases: TGCGCCAGCATTACTCAGGAGAGGAGGATAAACATTCAGTACTTC. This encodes CASITQERRINIQYF.

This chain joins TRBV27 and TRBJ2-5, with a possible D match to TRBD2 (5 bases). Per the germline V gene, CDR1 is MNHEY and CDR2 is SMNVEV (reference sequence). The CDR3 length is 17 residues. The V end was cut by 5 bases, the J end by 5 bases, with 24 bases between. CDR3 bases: TGTGCCAGCAGTGACCTTCCCGGGCGGGCGGTACGGGAGACCCAGTACTTC. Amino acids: CASSDLPGRAVRETQYF.